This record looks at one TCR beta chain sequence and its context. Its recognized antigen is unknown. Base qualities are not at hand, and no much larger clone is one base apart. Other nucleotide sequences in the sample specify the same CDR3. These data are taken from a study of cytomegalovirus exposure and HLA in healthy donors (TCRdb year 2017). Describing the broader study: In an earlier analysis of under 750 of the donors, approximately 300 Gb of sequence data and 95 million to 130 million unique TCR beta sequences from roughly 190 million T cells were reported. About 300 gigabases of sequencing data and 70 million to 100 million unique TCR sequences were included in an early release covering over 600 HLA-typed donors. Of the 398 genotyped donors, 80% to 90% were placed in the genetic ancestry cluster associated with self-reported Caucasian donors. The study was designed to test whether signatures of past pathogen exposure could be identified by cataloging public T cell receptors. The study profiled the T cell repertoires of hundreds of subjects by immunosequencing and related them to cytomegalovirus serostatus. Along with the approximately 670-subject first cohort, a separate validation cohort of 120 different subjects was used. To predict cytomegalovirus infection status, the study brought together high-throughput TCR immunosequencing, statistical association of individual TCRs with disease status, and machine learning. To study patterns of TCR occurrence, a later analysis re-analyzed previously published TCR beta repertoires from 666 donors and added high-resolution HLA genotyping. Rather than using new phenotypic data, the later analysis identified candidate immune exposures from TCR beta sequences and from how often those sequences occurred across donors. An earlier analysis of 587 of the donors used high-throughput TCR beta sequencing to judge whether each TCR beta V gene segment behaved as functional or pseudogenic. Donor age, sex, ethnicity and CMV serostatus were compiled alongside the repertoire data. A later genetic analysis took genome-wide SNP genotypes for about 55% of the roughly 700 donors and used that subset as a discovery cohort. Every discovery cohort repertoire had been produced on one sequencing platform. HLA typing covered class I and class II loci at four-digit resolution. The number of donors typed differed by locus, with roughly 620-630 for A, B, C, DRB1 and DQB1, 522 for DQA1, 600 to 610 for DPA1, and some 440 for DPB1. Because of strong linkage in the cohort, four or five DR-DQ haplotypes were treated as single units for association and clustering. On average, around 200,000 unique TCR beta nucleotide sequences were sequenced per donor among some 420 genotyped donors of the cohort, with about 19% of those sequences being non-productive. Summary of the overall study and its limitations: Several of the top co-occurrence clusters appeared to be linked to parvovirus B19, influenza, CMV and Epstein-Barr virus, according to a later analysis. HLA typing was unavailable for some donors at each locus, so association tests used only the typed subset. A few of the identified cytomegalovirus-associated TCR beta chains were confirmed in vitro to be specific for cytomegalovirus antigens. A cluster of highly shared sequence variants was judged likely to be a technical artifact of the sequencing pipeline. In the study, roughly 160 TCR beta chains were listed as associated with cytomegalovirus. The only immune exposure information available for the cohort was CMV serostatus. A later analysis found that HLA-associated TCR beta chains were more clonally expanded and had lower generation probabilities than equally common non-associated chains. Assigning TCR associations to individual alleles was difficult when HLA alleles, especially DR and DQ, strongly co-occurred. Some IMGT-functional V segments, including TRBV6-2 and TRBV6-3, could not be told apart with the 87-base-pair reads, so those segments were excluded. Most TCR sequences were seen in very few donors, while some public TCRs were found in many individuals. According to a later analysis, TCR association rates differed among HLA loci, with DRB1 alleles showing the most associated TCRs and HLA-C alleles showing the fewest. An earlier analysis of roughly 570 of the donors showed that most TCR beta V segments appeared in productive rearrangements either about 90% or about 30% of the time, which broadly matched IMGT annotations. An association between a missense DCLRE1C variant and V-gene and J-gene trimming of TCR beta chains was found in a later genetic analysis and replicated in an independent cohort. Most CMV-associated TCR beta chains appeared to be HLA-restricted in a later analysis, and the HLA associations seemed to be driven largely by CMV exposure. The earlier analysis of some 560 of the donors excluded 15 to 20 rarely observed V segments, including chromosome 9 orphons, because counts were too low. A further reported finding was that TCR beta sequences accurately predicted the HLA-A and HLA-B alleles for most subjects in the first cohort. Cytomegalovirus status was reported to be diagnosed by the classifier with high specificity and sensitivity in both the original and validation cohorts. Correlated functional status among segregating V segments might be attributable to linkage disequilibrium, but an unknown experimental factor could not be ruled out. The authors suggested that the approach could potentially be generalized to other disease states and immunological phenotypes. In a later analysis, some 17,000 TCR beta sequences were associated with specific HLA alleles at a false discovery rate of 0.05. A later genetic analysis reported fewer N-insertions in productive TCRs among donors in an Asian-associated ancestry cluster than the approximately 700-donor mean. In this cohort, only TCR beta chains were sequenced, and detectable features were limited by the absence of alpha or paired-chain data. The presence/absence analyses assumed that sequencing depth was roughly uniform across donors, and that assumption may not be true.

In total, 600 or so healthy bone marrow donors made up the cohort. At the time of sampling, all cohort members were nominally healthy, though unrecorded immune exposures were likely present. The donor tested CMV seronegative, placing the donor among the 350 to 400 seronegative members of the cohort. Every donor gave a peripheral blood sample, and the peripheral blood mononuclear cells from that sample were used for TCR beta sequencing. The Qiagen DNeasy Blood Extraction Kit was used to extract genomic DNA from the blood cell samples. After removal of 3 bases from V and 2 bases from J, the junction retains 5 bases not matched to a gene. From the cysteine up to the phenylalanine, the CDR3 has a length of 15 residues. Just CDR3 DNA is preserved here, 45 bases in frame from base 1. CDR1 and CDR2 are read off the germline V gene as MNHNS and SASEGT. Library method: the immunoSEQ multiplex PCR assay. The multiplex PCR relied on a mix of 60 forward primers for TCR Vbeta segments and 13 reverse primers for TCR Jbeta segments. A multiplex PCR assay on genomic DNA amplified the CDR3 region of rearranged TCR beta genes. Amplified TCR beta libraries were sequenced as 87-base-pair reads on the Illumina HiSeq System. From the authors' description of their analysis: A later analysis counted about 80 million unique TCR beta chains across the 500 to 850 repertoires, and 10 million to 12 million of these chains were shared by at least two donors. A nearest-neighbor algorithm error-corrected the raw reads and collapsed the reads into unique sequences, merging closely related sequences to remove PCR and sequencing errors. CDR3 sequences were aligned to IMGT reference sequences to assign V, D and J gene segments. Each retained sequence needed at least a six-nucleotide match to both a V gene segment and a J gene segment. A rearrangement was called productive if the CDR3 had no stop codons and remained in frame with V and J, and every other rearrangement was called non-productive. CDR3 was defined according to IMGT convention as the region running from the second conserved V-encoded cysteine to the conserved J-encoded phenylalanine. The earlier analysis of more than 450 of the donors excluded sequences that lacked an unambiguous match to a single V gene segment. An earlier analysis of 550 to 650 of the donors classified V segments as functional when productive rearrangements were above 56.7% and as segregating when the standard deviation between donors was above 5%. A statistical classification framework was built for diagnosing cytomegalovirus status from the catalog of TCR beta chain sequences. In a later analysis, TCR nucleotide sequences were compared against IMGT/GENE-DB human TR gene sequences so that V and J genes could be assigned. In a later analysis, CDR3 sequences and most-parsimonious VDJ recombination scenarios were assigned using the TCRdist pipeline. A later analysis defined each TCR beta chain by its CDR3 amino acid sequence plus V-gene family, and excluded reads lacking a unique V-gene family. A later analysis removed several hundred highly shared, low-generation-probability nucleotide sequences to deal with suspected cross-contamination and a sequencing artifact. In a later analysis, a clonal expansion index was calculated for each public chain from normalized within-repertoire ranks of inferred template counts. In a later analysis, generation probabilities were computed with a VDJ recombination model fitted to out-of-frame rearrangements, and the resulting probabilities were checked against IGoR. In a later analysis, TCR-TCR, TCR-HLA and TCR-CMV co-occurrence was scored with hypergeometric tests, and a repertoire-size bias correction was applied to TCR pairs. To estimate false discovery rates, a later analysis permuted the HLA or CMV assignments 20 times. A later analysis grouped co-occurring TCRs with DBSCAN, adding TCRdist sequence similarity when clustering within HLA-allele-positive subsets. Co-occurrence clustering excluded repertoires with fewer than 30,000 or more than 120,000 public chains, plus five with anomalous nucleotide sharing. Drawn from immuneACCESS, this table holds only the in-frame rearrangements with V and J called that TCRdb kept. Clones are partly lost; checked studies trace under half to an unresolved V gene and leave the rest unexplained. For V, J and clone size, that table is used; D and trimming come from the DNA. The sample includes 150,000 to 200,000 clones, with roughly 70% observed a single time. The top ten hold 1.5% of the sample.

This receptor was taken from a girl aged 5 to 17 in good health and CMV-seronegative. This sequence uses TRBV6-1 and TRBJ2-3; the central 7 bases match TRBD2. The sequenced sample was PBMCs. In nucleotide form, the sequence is TGTGCCAGCAGTGAGACGGGGGGTCTCACAGATACGCAGTATTTT. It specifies CASSETGGLTDTQYF.